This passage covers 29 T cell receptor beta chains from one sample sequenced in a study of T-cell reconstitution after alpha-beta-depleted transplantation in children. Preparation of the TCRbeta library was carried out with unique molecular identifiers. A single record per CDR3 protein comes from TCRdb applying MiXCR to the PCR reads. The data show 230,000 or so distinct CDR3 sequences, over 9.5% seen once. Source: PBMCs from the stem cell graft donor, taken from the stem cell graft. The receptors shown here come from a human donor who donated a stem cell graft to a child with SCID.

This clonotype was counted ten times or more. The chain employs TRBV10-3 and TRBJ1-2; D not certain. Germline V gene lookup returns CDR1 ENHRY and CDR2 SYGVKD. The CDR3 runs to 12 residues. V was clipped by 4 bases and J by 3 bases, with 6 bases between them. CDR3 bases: TGTGCCATCAGTGCGACGGACTATGGCTACACCTTC. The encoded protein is CAISATDYGYTF.

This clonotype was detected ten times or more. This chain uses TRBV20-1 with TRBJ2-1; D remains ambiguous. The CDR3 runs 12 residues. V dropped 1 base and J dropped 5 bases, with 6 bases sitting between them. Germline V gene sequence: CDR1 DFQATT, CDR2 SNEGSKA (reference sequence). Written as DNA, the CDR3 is TGCAGTGCTAGAGTCCGAAACAATGAGCAGTTCTTC. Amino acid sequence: CSARVRNNEQFF.

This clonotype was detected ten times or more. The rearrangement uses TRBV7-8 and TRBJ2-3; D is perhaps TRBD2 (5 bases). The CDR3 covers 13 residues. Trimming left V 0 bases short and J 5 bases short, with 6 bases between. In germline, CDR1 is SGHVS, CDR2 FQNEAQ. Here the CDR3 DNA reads TGTGCCAGCAGCTTAGCAGGGAGAGATACGCAGTATTTT. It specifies CASSLAGRDTQYF. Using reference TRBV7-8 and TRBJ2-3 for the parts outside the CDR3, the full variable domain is GAGVSQSPRYKVAKRGQDVALRCDPISGHVSLFWYQQALGQGPEFLTYFQNEAQLDKSGLPSDRFFAERPEGSVSTLKIQRTQQEDSAVYLCASSLAGRDTQYFGPGTRLTVL.

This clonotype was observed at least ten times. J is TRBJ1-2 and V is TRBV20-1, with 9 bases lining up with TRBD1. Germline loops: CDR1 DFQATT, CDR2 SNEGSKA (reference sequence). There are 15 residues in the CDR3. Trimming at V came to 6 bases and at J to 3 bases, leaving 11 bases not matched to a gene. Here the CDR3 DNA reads TGCAGTGCCCCCCAATCGGGACAGGGTTACTATGGCTACACCTTC. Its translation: CSAPQSGQGYYGYTF.

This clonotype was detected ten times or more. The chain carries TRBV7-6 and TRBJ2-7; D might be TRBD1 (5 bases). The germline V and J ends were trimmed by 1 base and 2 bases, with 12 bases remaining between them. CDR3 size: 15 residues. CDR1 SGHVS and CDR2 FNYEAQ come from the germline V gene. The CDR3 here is CASSLGPEDTYEQYF. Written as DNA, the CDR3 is TGTGCCAGCAGCTTAGGCCCCGAGGACACCTACGAGCAGTACTTC.

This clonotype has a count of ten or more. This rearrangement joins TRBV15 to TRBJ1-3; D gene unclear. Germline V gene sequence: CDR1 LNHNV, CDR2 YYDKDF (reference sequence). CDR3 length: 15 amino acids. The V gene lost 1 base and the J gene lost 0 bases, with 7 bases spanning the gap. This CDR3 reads CATSRGRGSGNTIYF. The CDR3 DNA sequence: TGTGCCACCAGCAGAGGACGTGGCTCTGGAAACACCATATATTTT. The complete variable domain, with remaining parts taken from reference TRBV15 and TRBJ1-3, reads DAMVIQNPRYQVTQFGKPVTLSCSQTLNHNVMYWYQQKSSQAPKLLFHYYDKDFNNEADTPDNFQSRRPNTSFCFLDIRSPGLGDTAMYLCATSRGRGSGNTIYFGEGSWLTVV.

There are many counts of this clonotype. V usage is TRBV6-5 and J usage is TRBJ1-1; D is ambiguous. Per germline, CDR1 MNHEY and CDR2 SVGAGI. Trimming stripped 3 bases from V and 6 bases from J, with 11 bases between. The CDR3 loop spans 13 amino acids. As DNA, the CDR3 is TGTGCCAGCAGTTATCGTCCCAGATCTGAAGCTTTCTTT. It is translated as CASSYRPRSEAFF.

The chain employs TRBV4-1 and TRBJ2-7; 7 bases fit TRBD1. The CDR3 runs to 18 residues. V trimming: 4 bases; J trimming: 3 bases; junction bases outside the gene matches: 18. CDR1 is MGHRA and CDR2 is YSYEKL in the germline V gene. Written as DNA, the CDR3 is TGCGCCAGCAGCCCGCAATTATCGACAGGGCCGGAAATCTACGAGCAGTACTTC. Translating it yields CASSPQLSTGPEIYEQYF.

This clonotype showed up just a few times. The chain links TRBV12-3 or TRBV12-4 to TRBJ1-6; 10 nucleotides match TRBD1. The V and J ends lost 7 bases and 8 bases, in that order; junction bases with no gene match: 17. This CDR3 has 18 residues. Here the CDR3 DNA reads TGTGCCAGCACCTCAAGGAAGACAGGGGGCTCCGTGCATTCACCCCTCCACTTT. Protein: CASTSRKTGGSVHSPLHF.

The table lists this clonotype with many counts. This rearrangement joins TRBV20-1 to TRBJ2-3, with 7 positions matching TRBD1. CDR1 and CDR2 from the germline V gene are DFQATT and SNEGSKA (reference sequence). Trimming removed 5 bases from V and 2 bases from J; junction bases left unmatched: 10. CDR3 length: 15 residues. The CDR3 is CSAFPDRPFTDTQYF. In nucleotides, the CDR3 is TGCAGTGCTTTCCCGGACAGGCCTTTCACAGATACGCAGTATTTT.

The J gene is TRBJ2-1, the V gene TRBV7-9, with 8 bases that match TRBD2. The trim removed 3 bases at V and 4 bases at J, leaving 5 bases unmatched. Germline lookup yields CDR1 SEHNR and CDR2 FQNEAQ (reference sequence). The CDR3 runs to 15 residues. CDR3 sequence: CASSFTAGEYNEQFF. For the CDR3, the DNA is TGTGCCAGCAGCTTTACAGCGGGGGAATACAATGAGCAGTTCTTC.

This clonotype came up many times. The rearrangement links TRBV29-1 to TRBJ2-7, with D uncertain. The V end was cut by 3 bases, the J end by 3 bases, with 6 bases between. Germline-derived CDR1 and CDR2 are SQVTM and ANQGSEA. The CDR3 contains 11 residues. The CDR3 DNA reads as TGCAGCGTTGACTCGGGCTACGAGCAGTACTTC. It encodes CSVDSGYEQYF.

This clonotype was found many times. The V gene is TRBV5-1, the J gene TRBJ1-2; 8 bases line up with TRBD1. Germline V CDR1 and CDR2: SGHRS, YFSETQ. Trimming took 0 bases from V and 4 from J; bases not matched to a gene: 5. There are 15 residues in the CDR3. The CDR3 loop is CASSLASQGGYGYTF. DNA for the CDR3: TGCGCCAGCAGCTTGGCCTCACAGGGGGGCTATGGCTACACCTTC.

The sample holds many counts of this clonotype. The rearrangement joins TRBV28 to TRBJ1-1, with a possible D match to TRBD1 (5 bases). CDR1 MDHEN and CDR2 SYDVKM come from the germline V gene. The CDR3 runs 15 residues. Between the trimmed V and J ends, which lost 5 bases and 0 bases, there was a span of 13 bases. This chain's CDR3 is CASSPYRIMNTEAFF. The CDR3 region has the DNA TGTGCCAGCAGTCCATACAGGATAATGAACACTGAAGCTTTCTTT.

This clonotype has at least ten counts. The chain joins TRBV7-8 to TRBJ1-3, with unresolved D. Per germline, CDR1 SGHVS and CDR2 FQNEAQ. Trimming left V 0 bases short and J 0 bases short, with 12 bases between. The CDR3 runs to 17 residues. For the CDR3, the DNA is TGTGCCAGCAGCTTAGCGCCGGAAGGGTCCTCTGGAAACACCATATATTTT. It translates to CASSLAPEGSSGNTIYF.

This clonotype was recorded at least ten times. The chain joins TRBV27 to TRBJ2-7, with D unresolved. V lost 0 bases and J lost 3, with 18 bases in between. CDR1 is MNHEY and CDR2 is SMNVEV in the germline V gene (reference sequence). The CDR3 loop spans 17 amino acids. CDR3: CASSLSGTNPGLYEQYF. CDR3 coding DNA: TGTGCCAGCAGTTTATCGGGTACTAATCCCGGGCTCTACGAGCAGTACTTC.

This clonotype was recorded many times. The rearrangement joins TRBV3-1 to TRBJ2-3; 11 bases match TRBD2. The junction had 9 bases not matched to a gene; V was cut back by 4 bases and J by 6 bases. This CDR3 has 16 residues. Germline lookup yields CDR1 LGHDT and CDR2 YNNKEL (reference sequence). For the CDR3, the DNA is TGTGCCAGCAGCCGGACAACTAGCGGGGGTTTCGATACGCAGTATTTT. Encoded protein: CASSRTTSGGFDTQYF.

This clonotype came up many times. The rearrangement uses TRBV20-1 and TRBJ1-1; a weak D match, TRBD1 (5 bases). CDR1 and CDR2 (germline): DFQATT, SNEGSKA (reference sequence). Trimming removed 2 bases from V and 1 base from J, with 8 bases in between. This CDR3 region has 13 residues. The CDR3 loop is CSARWGGNTEAFF. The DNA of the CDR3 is TGCAGTGCTAGATGGGGCGGGAACACTGAAGCTTTCTTT.

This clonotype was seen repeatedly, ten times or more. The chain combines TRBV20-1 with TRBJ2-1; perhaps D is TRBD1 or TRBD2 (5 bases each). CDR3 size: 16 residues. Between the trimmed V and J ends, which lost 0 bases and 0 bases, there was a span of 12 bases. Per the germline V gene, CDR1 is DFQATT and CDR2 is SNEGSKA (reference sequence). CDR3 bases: TGCAGTGCTAGAGATCCGGCAGGGAGCTCCTACAATGAGCAGTTCTTC. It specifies CSARDPAGSSYNEQFF.

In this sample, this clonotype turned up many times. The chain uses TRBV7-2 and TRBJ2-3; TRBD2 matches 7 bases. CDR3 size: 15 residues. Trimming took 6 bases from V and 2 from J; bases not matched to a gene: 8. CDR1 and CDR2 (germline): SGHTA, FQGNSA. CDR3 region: CASRPPGLPTDTQYF. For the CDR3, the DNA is TGTGCCAGCAGACCACCGGGACTACCCACAGATACGCAGTATTTT. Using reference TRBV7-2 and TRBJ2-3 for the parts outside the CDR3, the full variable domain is GAGVSQSPSNKVTEKGKDVELRCDPISGHTALYWYRQSLGQGLEFLIYFQGNSAPDKSGLPSDRFSAERTGGSVSTLTIQRTQQEDSAVYLCASRPPGLPTDTQYFGPGTRLTVL.

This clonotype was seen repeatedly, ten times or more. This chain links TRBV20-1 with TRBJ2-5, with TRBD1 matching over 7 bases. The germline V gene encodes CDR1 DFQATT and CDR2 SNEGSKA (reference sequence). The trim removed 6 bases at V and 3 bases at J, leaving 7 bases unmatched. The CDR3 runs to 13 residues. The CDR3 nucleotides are TGCAGTGCGGACCCCGGGACAGAAGAGACCCAGTACTTC. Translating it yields CSADPGTEETQYF.

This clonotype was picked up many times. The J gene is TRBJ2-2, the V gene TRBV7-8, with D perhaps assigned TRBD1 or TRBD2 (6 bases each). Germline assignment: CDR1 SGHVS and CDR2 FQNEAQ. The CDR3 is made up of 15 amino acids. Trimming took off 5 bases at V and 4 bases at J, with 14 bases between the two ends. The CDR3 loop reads CASSLRGGTTGELFF. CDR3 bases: TGTGCCAGCAGCCTCAGGGGAGGAACCACCGGGGAGCTGTTTTTT.

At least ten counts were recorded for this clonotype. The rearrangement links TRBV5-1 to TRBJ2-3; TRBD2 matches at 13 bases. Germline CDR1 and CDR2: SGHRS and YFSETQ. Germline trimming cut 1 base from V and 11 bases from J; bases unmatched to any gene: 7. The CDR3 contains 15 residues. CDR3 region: CASSLTSGGATRQYF. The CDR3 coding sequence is TGCGCCAGCAGCTTGACTAGCGGGGGGGCCACCAGGCAGTATTTT. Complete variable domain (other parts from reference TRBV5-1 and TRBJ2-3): KAGVTQTPRYLIKTRGQQVTLSCSPISGHRSVSWYQQTPGQGLQFLFEYFSETQRNKGNFPGRFSGRQFSNSRSEMNVSTLELGDSALYLCASSLTSGGATRQYFGPGTRLTVL.

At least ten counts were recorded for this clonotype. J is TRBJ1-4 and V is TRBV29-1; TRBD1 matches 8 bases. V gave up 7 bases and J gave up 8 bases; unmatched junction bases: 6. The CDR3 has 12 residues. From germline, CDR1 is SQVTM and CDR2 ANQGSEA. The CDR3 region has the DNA TGCAGCGCCGGACAGGGAACGGAAAAACTGTTTTTT. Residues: CSAGQGTEKLFF.

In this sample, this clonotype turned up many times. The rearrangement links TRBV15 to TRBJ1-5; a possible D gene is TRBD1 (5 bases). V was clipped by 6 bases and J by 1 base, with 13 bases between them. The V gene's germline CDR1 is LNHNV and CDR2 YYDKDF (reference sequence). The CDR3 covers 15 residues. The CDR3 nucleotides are TGTGCCACCAGGGGAGGGACCATAAGCAATCAGCCCCAGCATTTT. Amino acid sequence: CATRGGTISNQPQHF.

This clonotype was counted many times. The CDR3 region is CSARKGIVKGGNTQYF. Written as DNA, the CDR3 is TGCAGTGCTAGAAAGGGCATTGTTAAGGGGGGCAATACGCAGTATTTT. The chain couples TRBV20-1 to TRBJ2-3; D may match TRBD1 or TRBD2 (6 bases each). The CDR3 consists of 16 residues. The V end lost 2 bases, the J end lost 7 bases, and 22 bases lay between the germline ends. CDR1 is DFQATT and CDR2 is SNEGSKA in the germline V gene (reference sequence).

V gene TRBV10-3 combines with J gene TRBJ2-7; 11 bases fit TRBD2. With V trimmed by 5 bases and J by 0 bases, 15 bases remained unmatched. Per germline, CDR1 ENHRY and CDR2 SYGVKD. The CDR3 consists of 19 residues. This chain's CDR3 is CAISLGRLAGKARSYEQYF. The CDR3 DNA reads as TGTGCCATCAGTCTGGGGAGACTAGCGGGGAAGGCACGCTCCTACGAGCAGTACTTC.

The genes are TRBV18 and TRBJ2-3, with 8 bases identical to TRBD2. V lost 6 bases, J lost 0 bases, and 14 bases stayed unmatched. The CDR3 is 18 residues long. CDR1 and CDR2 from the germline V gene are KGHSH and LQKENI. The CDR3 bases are TGTGCCAGCTCTCCAGTCGGCGGCGGGGGGACCAGCACAGATACGCAGTATTTT. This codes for CASSPVGGGGTSTDTQYF.

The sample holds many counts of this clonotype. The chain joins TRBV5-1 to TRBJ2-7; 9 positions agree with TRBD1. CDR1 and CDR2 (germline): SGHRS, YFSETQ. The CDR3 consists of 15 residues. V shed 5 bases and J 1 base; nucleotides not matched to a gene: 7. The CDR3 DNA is TGCGCCAGCAGGCATCCGGGACAGGGATCCTACGAGCAGTACTTC. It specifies CASRHPGQGSYEQYF.